What follows is one T cell receptor beta chain and its context. This sample is part of a study of CD8+CD57+ T cells in acquired aplastic anemia. For CDR3 and TCR beta VDJ profiling, genomic DNA was the template used. TCRdb re-analysed the reads in MiXCR, keeping a single row per CDR3 protein. Of 200,000 to 300,000 distinct CDR3 sequences detected, roughly 80% appear once; the ten largest clones hold 40% to 50%. All sequencing subjects had displayed CD8+CD57+ cell expansion on flow cytometry. Severe acquired aplastic anemia was the diagnosis recorded for all patients. Blood came from patients not yet given any therapy. The germline V gene has CDR1 SEHNR and CDR2 FQNEAQ (reference sequence). This CDR3 has 14 residues. V was trimmed by 5 bases and J by 14 bases, leaving 24 bases between them.

The material sequenced was sorted CD4+, CD8+, or CD8+CD57+ T cells (not recorded which) from PBMCs. The chain is built from TRBV7-9 and TRBJ2-5; D is perhaps TRBD2 (5 bases). The sequence came from a human donor with aplastic anemia. The DNA for the CDR3 is TGTGCCAGCAGCACCAGCGACGAGGAGGAGAAGACCTACTTC. Protein: CASSTSDEEEKTYF.